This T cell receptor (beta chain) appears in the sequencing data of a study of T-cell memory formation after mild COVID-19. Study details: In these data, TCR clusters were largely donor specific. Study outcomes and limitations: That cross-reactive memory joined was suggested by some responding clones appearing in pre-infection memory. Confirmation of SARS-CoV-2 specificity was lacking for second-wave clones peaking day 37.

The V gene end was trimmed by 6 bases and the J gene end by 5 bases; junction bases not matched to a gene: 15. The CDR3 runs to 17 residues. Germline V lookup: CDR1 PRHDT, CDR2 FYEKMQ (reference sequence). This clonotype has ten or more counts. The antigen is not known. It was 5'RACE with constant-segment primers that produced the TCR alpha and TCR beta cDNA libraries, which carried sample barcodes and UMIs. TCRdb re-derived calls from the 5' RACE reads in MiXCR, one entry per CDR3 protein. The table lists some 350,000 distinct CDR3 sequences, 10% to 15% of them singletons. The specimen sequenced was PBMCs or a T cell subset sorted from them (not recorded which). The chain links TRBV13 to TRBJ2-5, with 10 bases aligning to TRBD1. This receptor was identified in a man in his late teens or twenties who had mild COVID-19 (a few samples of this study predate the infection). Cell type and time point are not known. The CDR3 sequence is CASSEFLGTGVVETQYF. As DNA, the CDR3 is TGTGCCAGCAGTGAATTTCTCGGGACAGGGGTAGTGGAGACCCAGTACTTC.